The clone carrying this T cell receptor (beta chain) was counted only a few times. J lost 8 bases, V lost 8 bases, and 5 bases had no gene match. Germline loops: CDR1 MDHEN, CDR2 SYDVKM. CDR3 size: 11 residues. As originally analysed: Of patient CD8+ clones exceeding 1%, few matched published virus-specific TCRB sequences. The protocol was immunoSEQ multiplex PCR, while the TCRdb copy is restricted to in-frame clones and leaves out a portion. From that table come the V and J calls and clone size; the DNA was used to work out D and trimming. The sample records about 3,400 clones, approximately 83% being singletons. The record originates from a study of somatic mutations in cytotoxic T cells in rheumatoid arthritis. About the study: Purity of nearly 100% was reached when some V beta antibody-stained T-cell populations were flow-sorted, including V beta1+ cells sequenced for TCRB.

By positive magnetic bead selection, CD4+ and CD8+ cells were isolated, and their purity was checked by flow cytometry. Material for sequencing was CD8+ T cells sorted from blood. This receptor was taken from a man aged 45 to 65 with rheumatoid arthritis. This chain joins TRBV28 and TRBJ1-2, with TRBD1 matching 7 bases. The CDR3 here is CASEGAKGYTF. The DNA of the CDR3 is TGTGCCAGCGAGGGGGCCAAGGGCTACACCTTC.